Reported below is one TCR beta chain. Generated by immunoSEQ multiplex PCR, the TCRdb table keeps only in-frame clones and is missing some. The sample consists of about 74,000 clones, roughly nine tenths of them appearing once. This specimen comes from a study of blood T cell repertoires in COVID-19. The TCR comes from a man in his fifties with COVID-19, enrolled during active disease. The sample taken for sequencing was peripheral blood.

CDR3 bases: TGTGCCATCAGCTACAAGACAAGCTACACTGAAGCTTTCTTT. Its protein is CAISYKTSYTEAFF. The chain combines TRBV10-3 with TRBJ1-1; D remains ambiguous. Germline V gives CDR1 ENHRY, CDR2 SYGVKD. This CDR3 is 14 amino acids long. V gave up 6 bases and J gave up 3 bases, with 14 bases separating them.